This T cell receptor (beta chain) was retrieved from a study of blood T cell repertoires in COVID-19. Study context: T cells, B-cell-depleted T cells, or PBMCs provided the cDNA or gDNA that served as material.

Method: immunoSEQ multiplex PCR; TCRdb's copy keeps in-frame clones and lacks some. The sample includes 57,000 or so clones, around four fifths of them seen just once. This clone came up a few times. V lost 6 bases and J 4 bases, leaving 18 bases between the germline ends. The germline gives CDR1 LNHNV, CDR2 YYDKDF (reference sequence). The CDR3 has 15 amino acids. The sequence was collected from a woman of 80 years or more with active or convalescent COVID-19. Sequencing was done on a sample of peripheral blood. The rearrangement uses TRBV15 and TRBJ1-2; maybe TRBD1 (6 bases). CDR3 bases: TGTGCCACCAGGAAGGGTCAACAGGGTATCTATGGCTACACCTTC. This gives the protein CATRKGQQGIYGYTF.